One and the same sample provided the 26 T cell receptor beta chains below, sequenced in a study of cytomegalovirus exposure and HLA in healthy donors (dated by TCRdb to 2016 to 2017). The library was prepared using the immunoSEQ multiplex PCR assay. A mixture of 60 forward primers for TCR Vbeta segments and 13 reverse primers for TCR Jbeta segments was used in the multiplex PCR. TCRdb re-hosts the immuneACCESS table, in-frame sequences only. Its copies lack some clones; in the studies checked, an unresolved V gene accounts for under half of them, and the cause for the rest is not known. The table for this sample lists approximately 100,000 clones; 73% of them were counted only once. The biggest ten clones account for under 10% of the sample. The sequencing sample was made of PBMCs. The receptor set was obtained from a man in his forties in good health and CMV-seronegative.

The chain couples TRBV6-6 to TRBJ2-2; possibly TRBD1 for D (6 bases). CDR1 MNHNY and CDR2 SVGAGI come from the germline V gene (reference sequence). Trimming took 0 bases from V and 3 from J, leaving 11 bases between them. The CDR3 loop spans 16 amino acids. CDR3 coding DNA: TGTGCCAGCAGTTACTCGTTCGAGGGGGACACCGGGGAGCTGTTTTTT. Translation: CASSYSFEGDTGELFF.

This clone was picked up a small number of times. This chain links TRBV29-1 with TRBJ2-1; D is possibly TRBD2 (7 bases). Germline assignment: CDR1 SQVTM and CDR2 ANQGSEA. Between the trimmed V and J ends, which lost 7 bases and 6 bases, there was a span of 19 bases. CDR3 size: 14 residues. The CDR3 protein is CSGLGGLALNEQFF. CDR3 bases: TGCAGCGGCCTGGGGGGGCTAGCCCTCAATGAGCAGTTCTTC.

The rearrangement joins TRBV5-1 to TRBJ2-3, with 9 nucleotides matching TRBD1. The trim removed 4 bases at V and 5 bases at J, leaving 5 bases unmatched. The germline V gene has CDR1 SGHRS and CDR2 YFSETQ. This CDR3 comprises 14 residues. DNA for the CDR3: TGCGCCAGCAGCCGGGGGGACAGGGAAGATACGCAGTATTTT. Translating it yields CASSRGDREDTQYF.

The genes are TRBV5-8 and TRBJ2-1; D is possibly TRBD1 (7 bases). Germline CDR1 SGHTS, CDR2 YDEGEE. The CDR3 length is 16 residues. V lost 1 base, J lost 7 bases, and 18 bases lay in between. The CDR3 DNA is TGTGCCAGCAGCTTGCAGGCAGGGGGGCACAAAAATGAGCAGTTCTTC. This sequence encodes CASSLQAGGHKNEQFF.

The genes are TRBV27 and TRBJ1-3, with 9 bases aligning to TRBD1. The CDR3 has 14 residues. V was pared by 6 bases and J by 0 bases, with 0 bases of the junction left unmatched. Germline V gene sequence: CDR1 MNHEY, CDR2 SMNVEV (reference sequence). The CDR3 DNA is TGTGCCAGCAGGACAGGGGGCTCTGGAAACACCATATATTTT. Translating gives CASRTGGSGNTIYF.

This clone was counted between two and nine times. The chain is built from TRBV15 and TRBJ1-2, with D possibly being TRBD1 (5 bases). Germline CDR1 is LNHNV and CDR2 is YYDKDF (reference sequence). V was pared by 0 bases and J by 4 bases, with 12 bases between. The CDR3 is 15 amino acids. CDR3 amino acids: CATSRDPGAGYGYTF. DNA for the CDR3: TGTGCCACCAGCAGAGATCCTGGGGCTGGCTATGGCTACACCTTC.

DNA of the CDR3: TGTGCCAGCAGCGTTAGCGGGGGGCCTTACAATGAGCAGTTCTTC. This encodes CASSVSGGPYNEQFF. The V and J genes are TRBV9 and TRBJ2-1; 10 positions agree with TRBD2. Germline V lookup: CDR1 SGDLS, CDR2 YYNGEE. The length of the CDR3 is 15 residues. Trimming took 2 bases from V and 4 from J; bases not matched to a gene: 3. The variable domain in full, completed from reference TRBV9 and TRBJ2-1, reads DSGVTQTPKHLITATGQRVTLRCSPRSGDLSVYWYQQSLDQGLQFLIQYYNGEERAKGNILERFSAQQFPDLHSELNLSSLELGDSALYFCASSVSGGPYNEQFFGPGTRLTVL.

This rearrangement joins TRBV19 to TRBJ2-1; D remains unclear. The CDR3 totals 15 residues. Germline assignment: CDR1 LNHDA and CDR2 SQIVND (reference sequence). V lost 5 bases and J lost 2, with 13 bases in between. The DNA of the CDR3 is TGTGCCAGTAGTCCGAGGTCGCGACCCTACAATGAGCAGTTCTTC. This translates into CASSPRSRPYNEQFF.

The count of this clone is one. CDR3 coding DNA: TGTGCCACCAGCAGAACCCGGACAGGGAAAGGGAACACCATATATTTT. It is translated as CATSRTRTGKGNTIYF. The chain joins TRBV15 to TRBJ1-3; 8 bases are shared with TRBD1. The CDR3 spans 16 residues. Per germline, CDR1 LNHNV and CDR2 YYDKDF (reference sequence). J was trimmed by 7 bases and V by 2 bases; bases with no gene match: 10.

The chain carries TRBV10-3 and TRBJ1-2; D is possibly TRBD1 (6 bases). CDR3 length: 13 residues. Germline CDR1 and CDR2: ENHRY and SYGVKD. V was clipped by 2 bases and J by 8 bases, with 12 bases between them. The CDR3 is CAISEGAGAGYTF. CDR3 nucleotide sequence: TGTGCCATCAGTGAGGGGGCAGGGGCAGGCTACACCTTC.

This chain links TRBV7-2 with TRBJ2-7; TRBD2 is a possible D gene (7 bases). Germline CDR1 is SGHTA and CDR2 is FQGNSA. The CDR3 has 14 residues. V lost 3 bases, J lost 2 bases, and 11 bases lay in between. The CDR3 loop is CASSLGGGPYEQYF. CDR3 bases: TGTGCCAGCAGCTTGGGAGGGGGACCCTACGAGCAGTACTTC.

The chain uses TRBV12-5 and TRBJ2-1; 7 bases align to TRBD1. The CDR3 is 14 amino acids. J lost 0 bases, V lost 6 bases, and 2 bases had no gene match. The V gene's germline CDR1 is LGHNT and CDR2 FRNRAP. CDR3 nucleotides: TGTGCTAGTGGAAGACAGGGCTCCTACAATGAGCAGTTCTTC. As protein: CASGRQGSYNEQFF.

This clone occurred a few times. This chain uses TRBV25-1 with TRBJ2-3; D gene ambiguous. The CDR3 contains 15 residues. In germline, CDR1 is MGHDK, CDR2 SYGVNS. V lost 3 bases and J 4 bases, leaving 14 bases between the germline ends. The CDR3 spells CASSDIRSRSDTQYF. CDR3 coding DNA: TGTGCCAGCAGTGATATCAGGTCCCGGTCAGATACGCAGTATTTT.

The genes are TRBV28 and TRBJ1-6, with a possible D match to TRBD1 (6 bases). The CDR3 is 15 residues long. V was cut by 8 bases and J by 6 bases, with 17 bases left in between. CDR1 and CDR2 from the germline V gene are MDHEN and SYDVKM. The CDR3: CASYTGLWGNSPLHF. Written as DNA, the CDR3 is TGTGCCAGCTACACAGGGCTATGGGGTAATTCACCCCTCCACTTT.

V and J are TRBV23-1 and TRBJ2-7, with D perhaps matching TRBD1 (5 bases). TRBV23-1 is marked as an open reading frame, function uncertain. V was clipped by 0 bases and J by 5 bases, with 11 bases between them. This CDR3 has 14 residues. The CDR3 loop is CASSQSAGIHEQYF. In nucleotides, the CDR3 is TGCGCCAGCAGTCAATCGGCAGGGATACACGAGCAGTACTTC.

CDR3 amino acids: CASSLDGSYEQYF. CDR3 nucleotide sequence: TGTGCCAGCAGCTTGGACGGGTCCTACGAGCAGTACTTC. The chain carries TRBV5-4 and TRBJ2-7; no definite D call. The CDR3 spans 13 residues. V lost 0 bases to trimming and J lost 1 base, with 5 bases between them. Germline V gives CDR1 SGHNT, CDR2 YYREEE (reference sequence).

The gene calls are TRBV4-2 and TRBJ2-2, with TRBD1 matching 7 bases. Per the germline V gene, CDR1 is LGHNA and CDR2 is YNFKEQ. J lost 5 bases, V lost 0 bases, and 6 bases had no gene match. The CDR3 extends over 16 amino acids. CDR3 amino acids: CASSQDLPRGTGELFF. The CDR3 coding sequence is TGTGCCAGCAGCCAAGATCTTCCCAGGGGGACCGGGGAGCTGTTTTTT.

The chain links TRBV6-5 to TRBJ1-1, with D possibly being TRBD1 (6 bases). Germline V gene data show CDR1 as MNHEY and CDR2 as SVGAGI. The CDR3 covers 13 residues. V gave up 9 bases and J gave up 10 bases, with 21 bases separating them. DNA of the CDR3: TGTGCCAGTCCCGCGGGGGCCTCATTAGGAGCTTTCTTT. It translates to CASPAGASLGAFF.

This rearrangement joins TRBV6-1 to TRBJ1-1; D gene ambiguous. Trimming took 0 bases from V and 2 from J, leaving 4 bases between them. This CDR3 has 13 residues. Germline V gene data show CDR1 as MNHNS and CDR2 as SASEGT. The CDR3 spells CASSEAVNTEAFF. In DNA form, the CDR3 reads TGTGCCAGCAGTGAAGCCGTCAACACTGAAGCTTTCTTT.

V and J are TRBV18 and TRBJ1-5; D possibly corresponds to TRBD1 (6 bases). This CDR3 is built from 15 residues. CDR1 is KGHSH, CDR2 LQKENI, per germline. Trimming cost V 4 bases and J 4 bases, with 14 bases left between them. The CDR3 loop reads CASSLGGGENQPQHF. CDR3 nucleotide sequence: TGTGCCAGCTCACTAGGGGGGGGAGAGAATCAGCCCCAGCATTTT. The full variable domain, rest sourced from reference TRBV18 and TRBJ1-5, is NAGVMQNPRHLVRRRGQEARLRCSPMKGHSHVYWYRQLPEEGLKFMVYLQKENIIDESGMPKERFSAEFPKEGPSILRIQQVVRGDSAAYFCASSLGGGENQPQHFGDGTRLSIL.

This clone showed up many times. The chain combines TRBV19 with TRBJ1-2; TRBD1 aligns across 9 bases. V dropped 9 bases and J dropped 5; count of bases not matched to a gene: 16. Per germline, CDR1 LNHDA and CDR2 SQIVND (reference sequence). This CDR3 region has 16 residues. The CDR3 here is CASAEPSPGQGYGYTF. DNA for the CDR3: TGTGCCAGCGCGGAGCCCAGCCCGGGACAGGGATATGGCTACACCTTC.

This chain joins TRBV6-1 and TRBJ1-6, with 8 bases identical to TRBD1. J was trimmed by 10 bases and V by 6 bases; bases with no gene match: 5. The CDR3 runs 13 residues. Germline-derived CDR1 and CDR2 are MNHNS and SASEGT. DNA for the CDR3: TGTGCCAGCAGGACAGGGGTAAACTCACCCCTCCACTTT. Amino acid sequence: CASRTGVNSPLHF.

This chain uses TRBV5-1 with TRBJ2-3; possible D gene TRBD2, 5 bases. The length of the CDR3 is 15 residues. The V gene lost 0 bases and the J gene lost 2 bases, with 10 bases spanning the gap. In germline, CDR1 is SGHRS, CDR2 YFSETQ. The CDR3 loop reads CASSLEVGLTDTQYF. CDR3 in DNA: TGCGCCAGCAGCTTGGAGGTTGGACTCACAGATACGCAGTATTTT.

V usage is TRBV10-3 and J usage is TRBJ2-2, with a tentative D call TRBD1 (5 bases). The CDR3 is made up of 12 amino acids. Germline V gives CDR1 ENHRY, CDR2 SYGVKD. V was clipped by 5 bases and J by 7 bases, with 8 bases between them. The DNA of the CDR3 is TGTGCCATCAGTAAAGGGGACGGGGAGCTGTTTTTT. It translates to CAISKGDGELFF.

The chain joins TRBV11-2 to TRBJ2-7; the D gene is possibly TRBD2 (6 bases). V lost 4 bases and J 3 bases, leaving 10 bases between the germline ends. Germline assignment: CDR1 SGHAT and CDR2 FQNNGV. CDR3 length: 13 residues. DNA for the CDR3: TGTGCCAGCAGCTCGGGACTTGTCTACGAGCAGTACTTC. Its translation is CASSSGLVYEQYF.

This chain joins TRBV19 and TRBJ2-7, with 8 nucleotides matching TRBD2. This CDR3 has 13 residues. Unmatched junction bases numbered 11, after V lost 11 bases and J lost 5 bases. CDR1 is LNHDA and CDR2 is SQIVND in the germline V gene (reference sequence). The CDR3 region is CACSGGQRNEQYF. CDR3 sequence (DNA): TGTGCCTGCAGCGGGGGCCAAAGGAACGAGCAGTACTTC.